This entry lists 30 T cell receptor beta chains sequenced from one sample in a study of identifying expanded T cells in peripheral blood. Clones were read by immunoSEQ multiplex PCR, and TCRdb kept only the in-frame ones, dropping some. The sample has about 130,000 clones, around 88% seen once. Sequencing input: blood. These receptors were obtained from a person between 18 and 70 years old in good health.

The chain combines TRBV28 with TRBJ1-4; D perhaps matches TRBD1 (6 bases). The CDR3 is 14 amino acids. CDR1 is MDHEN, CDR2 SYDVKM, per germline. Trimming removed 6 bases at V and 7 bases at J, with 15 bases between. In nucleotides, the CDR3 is TGTGCCAGCAGGGTCCGGGACACCGGTGAAAAACTGTTTTTT. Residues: CASRVRDTGEKLFF. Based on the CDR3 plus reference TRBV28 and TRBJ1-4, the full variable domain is DVKVTQSSRYLVKRTGEKVFLECVQDMDHENMFWYRQDPGLGLRLIYFSYDVKMKEKGDIPEGYSVSREKKERFSLILESASTNQTSMYLCASRVRDTGEKLFFGSGTQLSVL.

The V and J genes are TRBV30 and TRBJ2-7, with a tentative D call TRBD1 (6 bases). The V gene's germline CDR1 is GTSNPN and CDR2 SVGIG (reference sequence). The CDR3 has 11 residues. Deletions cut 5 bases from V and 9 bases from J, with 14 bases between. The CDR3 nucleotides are TGTGCCTGGTCGGTGGGGGCTGGGCAGTACTTC. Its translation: CAWSVGAGQYF. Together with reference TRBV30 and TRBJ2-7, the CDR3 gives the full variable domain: SQTIHQWPATLVQPVGSPLSLECTVEGTSNPNLYWYRQAAGRGLQLLFYSVGIGQISSEVPQNLSASRPQDRQFILSSKKLLLSDSGFYLCAWSVGAGQYFGPGTRLTVT.

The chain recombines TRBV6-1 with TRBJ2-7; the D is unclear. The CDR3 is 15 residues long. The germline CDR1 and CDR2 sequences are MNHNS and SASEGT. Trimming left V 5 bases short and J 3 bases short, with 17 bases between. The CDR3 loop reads CASSTIFDKDYEQYF. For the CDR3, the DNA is TGTGCCAGCAGTACGATTTTTGACAAAGACTACGAGCAGTACTTC.

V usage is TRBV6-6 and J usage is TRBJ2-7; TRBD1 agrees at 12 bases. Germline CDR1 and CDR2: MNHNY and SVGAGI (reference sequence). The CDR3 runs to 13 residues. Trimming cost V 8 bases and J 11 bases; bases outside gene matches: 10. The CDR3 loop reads CASQNPGQGAKYF. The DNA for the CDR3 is TGTGCCAGCCAAAACCCGGGACAGGGGGCGAAGTACTTC.

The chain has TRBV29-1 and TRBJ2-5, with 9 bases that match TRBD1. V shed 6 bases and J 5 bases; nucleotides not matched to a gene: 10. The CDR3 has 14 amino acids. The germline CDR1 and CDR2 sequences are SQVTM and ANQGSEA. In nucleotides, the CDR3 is TGCAGCGTCCGCCAACAGGGGGCGGGGGAGACCCAGTACTTC. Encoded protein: CSVRQQGAGETQYF.

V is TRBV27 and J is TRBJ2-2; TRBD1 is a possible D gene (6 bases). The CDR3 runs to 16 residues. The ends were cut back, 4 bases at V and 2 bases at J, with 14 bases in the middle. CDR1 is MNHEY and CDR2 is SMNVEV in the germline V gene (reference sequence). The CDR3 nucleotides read TGTGCCAGCAGTTCATCGAGACAGGCTAACACCGGGGAGCTGTTTTTT. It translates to CASSSSRQANTGELFF.

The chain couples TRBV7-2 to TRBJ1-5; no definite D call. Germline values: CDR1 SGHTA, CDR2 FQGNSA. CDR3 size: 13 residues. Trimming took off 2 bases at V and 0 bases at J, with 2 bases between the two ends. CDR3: CASSLSSNQPQHF. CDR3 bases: TGTGCCAGCAGCTTAAGTAGCAATCAGCCCCAGCATTTT.

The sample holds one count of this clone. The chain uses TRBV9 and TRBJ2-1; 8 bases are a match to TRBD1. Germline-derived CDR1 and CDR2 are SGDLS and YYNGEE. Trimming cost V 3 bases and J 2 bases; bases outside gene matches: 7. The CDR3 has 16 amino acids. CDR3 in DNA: TGTGCCAGCAGCGCCCGACAGGGGAGGACCTACAATGAGCAGTTCTTC. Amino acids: CASSARQGRTYNEQFF.

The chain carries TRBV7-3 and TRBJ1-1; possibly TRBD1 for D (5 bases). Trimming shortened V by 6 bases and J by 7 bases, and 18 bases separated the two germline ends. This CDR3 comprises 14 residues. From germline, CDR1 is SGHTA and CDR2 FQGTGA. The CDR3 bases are TGTGCCAGCAGAAGACAGTCAACCGATATTGAAGCTTTCTTT. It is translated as CASRRQSTDIEAFF.

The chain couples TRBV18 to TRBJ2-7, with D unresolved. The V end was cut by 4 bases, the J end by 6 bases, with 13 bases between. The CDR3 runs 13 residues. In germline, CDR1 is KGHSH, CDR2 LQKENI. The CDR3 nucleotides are TGTGCCAGCTCACAGATACCCCACTCCGAGCAGTACTTC. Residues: CASSQIPHSEQYF.

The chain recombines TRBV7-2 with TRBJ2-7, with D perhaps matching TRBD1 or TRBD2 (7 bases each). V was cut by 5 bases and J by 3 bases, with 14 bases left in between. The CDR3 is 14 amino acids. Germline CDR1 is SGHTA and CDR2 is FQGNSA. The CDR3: CASSQGGFYYEQYF. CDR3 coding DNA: TGTGCCAGCAGCCAGGGGGGGTTTTACTACGAGCAGTACTTC.

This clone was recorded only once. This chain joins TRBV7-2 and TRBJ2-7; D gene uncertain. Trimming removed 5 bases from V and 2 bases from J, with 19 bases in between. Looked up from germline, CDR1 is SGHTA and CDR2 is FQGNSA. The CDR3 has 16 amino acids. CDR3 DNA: TGTGCCAGCAGCCAGGCCCCAGGCGCTAGAACCTACGAGCAGTACTTC. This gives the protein CASSQAPGARTYEQYF.

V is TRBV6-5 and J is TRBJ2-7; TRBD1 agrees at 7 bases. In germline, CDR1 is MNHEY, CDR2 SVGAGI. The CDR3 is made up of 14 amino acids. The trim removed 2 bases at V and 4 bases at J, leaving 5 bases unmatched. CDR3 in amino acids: CASSYTGTVYEQYF. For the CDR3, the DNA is TGTGCCAGCAGTTACACCGGGACAGTATACGAGCAGTACTTC.

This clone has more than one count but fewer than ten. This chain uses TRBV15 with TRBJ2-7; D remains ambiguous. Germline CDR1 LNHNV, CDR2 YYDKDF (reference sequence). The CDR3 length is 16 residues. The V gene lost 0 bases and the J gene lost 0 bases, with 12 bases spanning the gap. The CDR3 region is CATSRELGPLSYEQYF. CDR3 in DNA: TGTGCCACCAGCAGAGAACTGGGTCCCCTCTCCTACGAGCAGTACTTC.

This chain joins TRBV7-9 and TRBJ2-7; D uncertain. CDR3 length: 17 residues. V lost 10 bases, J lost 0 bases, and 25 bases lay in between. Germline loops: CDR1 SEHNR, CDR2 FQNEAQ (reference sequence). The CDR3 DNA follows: TGTGCCACCGAAGACCGGCAAGGCAGCCGCAGCTCCTACGAGCAGTACTTC. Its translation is CATEDRQGSRSSYEQYF.

The CDR3 DNA is TGTGCCAGCAGTTTCAGAGACAGGGGGGCCTACGAGCAGTACTTC. This codes for CASSFRDRGAYEQYF. The rearrangement links TRBV27 to TRBJ2-7; 9 bases map to TRBD1. The CDR3 runs 15 residues. The V gene's germline CDR1 is MNHEY and CDR2 SMNVEV (reference sequence). The V and J ends lost 3 bases and 2 bases, in that order; junction bases with no gene match: 5.

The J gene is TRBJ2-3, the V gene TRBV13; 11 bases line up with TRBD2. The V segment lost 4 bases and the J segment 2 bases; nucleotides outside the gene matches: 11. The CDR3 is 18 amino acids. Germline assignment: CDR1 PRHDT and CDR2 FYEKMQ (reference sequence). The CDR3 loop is CASSSPTGTSGPTDTQYF. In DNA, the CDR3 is TGTGCCAGCAGCTCACCCACCGGGACTAGCGGACCCACAGATACGCAGTATTTT.

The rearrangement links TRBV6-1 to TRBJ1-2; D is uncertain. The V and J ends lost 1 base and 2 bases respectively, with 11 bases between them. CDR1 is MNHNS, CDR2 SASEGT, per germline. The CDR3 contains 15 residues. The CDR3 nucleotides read TGTGCCAGCAGTGAAGGAATACGGATGAACTATGGCTACACCTTC. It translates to CASSEGIRMNYGYTF.

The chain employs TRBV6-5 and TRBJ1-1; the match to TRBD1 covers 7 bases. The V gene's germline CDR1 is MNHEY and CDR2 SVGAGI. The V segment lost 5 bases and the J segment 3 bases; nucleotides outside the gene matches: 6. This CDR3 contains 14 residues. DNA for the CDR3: TGTGCCAGCAGTAGAACAGGGGTGGACACTGAAGCTTTCTTT. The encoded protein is CASSRTGVDTEAFF.

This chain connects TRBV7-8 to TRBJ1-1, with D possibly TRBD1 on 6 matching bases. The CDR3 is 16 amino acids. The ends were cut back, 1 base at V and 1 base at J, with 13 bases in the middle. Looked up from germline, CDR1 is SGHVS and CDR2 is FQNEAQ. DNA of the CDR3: TGTGCCAGCAGCTTAGGCAGGGGACGGGGGAACACTGAAGCTTTCTTT. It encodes CASSLGRGRGNTEAFF.

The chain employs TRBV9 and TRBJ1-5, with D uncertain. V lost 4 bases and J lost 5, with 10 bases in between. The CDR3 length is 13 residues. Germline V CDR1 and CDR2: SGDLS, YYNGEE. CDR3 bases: TGTGCCAGCAGCCCGCGATTGGATCAGCCCCAGCATTTT. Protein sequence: CASSPRLDQPQHF.

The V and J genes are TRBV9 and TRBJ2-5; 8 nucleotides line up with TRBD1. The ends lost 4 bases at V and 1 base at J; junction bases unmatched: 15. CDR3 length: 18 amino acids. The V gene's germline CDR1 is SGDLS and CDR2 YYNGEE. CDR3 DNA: TGTGCCAGCAGCTCCCGACAGGGGCTAGGTTCGGGCCAAGAGACCCAGTACTTC. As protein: CASSSRQGLGSGQETQYF.

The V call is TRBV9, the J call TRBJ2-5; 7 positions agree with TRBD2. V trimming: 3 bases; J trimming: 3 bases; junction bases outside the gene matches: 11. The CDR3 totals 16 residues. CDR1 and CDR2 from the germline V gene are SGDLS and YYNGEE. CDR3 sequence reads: CASSAYSGTKEETQYF. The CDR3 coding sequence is TGTGCCAGCAGCGCCTATTCCGGGACTAAGGAAGAGACCCAGTACTTC.

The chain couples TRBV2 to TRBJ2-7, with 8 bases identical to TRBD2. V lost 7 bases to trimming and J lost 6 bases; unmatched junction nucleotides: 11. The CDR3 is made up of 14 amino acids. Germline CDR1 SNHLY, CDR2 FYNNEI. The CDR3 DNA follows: TGTGCCAGCACTGGCGGGGGGACCTCTGGCGAGCAGTACTTC. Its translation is CASTGGGTSGEQYF. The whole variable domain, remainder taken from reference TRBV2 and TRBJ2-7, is EPEVTQTPSHQVTQMGQEVILRCVPISNHLYFYWYRQILGQKVEFLVSFYNNEISEKSEIFDDQFSVERPDGSNFTLKIRSTKLEDSAMYFCASTGGGTSGEQYFGPGTRLTVT.

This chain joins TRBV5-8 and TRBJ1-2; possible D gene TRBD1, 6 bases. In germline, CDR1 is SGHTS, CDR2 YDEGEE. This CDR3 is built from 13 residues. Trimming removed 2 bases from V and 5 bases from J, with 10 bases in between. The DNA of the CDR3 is TGTGCCAGCAGCTTCGGACAGAAGTATGGCTACACCTTC. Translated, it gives CASSFGQKYGYTF.

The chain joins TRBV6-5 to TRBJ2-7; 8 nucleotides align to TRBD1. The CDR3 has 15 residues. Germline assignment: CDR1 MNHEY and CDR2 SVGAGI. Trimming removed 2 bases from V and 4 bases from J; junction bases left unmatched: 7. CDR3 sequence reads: CASSYRQGLGYEQYF. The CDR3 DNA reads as TGTGCCAGCAGTTACCGACAGGGGTTAGGGTACGAGCAGTACTTC.

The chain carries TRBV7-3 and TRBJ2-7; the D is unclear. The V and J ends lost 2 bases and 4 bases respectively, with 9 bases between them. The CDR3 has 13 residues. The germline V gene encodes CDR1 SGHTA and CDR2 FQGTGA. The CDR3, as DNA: TGTGCCAGCAGCTTAGATGCCCTTTACGAGCAGTACTTC. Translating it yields CASSLDALYEQYF.

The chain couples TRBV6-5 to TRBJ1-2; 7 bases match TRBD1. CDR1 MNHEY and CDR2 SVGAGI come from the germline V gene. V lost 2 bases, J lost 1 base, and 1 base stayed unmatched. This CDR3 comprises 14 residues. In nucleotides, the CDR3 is TGTGCCAGCAGTTACGGGGACAGTAACTATGGCTACACCTTC. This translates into CASSYGDSNYGYTF.

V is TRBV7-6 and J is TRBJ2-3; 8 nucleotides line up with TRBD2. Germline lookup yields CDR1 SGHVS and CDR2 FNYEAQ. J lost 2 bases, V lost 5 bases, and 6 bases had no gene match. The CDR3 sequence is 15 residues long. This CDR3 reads CASSPGGANTDTQYF. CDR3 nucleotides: TGTGCCAGCAGCCCGGGGGGGGCGAACACAGATACGCAGTATTTT.

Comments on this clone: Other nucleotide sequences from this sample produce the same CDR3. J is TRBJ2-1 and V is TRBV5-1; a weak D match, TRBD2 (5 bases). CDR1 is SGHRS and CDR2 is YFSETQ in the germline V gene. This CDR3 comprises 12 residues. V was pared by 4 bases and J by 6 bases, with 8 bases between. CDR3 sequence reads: CASSLSGNEQFF. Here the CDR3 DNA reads TGCGCCAGCAGCCTCAGCGGCAATGAGCAGTTCTTC.